These 24 T cell receptor beta chains were sequenced from one sample in a study of T cells expressing NK-cell markers. From its re-call of the 5' RACE reads, TCRdb lists each CDR3 protein once, without DNA. The specimen's table records 300,000 to 450,000 distinct CDR3 sequences. The sequenced material came from blood T cells: a sorted CD56 or NKG2C T cell subset, CD4+ or CD8+ T cells, or bulk PBMC T cells (not recorded which). The receptors stem from a man aged 18-70 years in good health.

The gene calls are TRBV20-1 and TRBJ1-1; absent DNA, TCRdb's TRBD1 call cannot be checked. The CDR3 loop spans 12 amino acids. The germline V gene has CDR1 DFQATT and CDR2 SNEGSKA (reference sequence). CDR3 in amino acids: CSARNRYTEAFF.

The V call is TRBV20-1, the J call TRBJ1-1. The V gene's germline CDR1 is DFQATT and CDR2 SNEGSKA (reference sequence). The CDR3 loop spans 14 amino acids. CDR3 amino acids: CSADRDSLGTEAFF.

The gene calls are TRBV12-3 or TRBV12-4 and TRBJ2-5; the TCRdb D gene call, TRBD2, has no DNA to confirm it. This CDR3 is 16 amino acids long. The CDR3 is CASSPGFSGGQETQYF.

The chain is built from TRBV10-3 and TRBJ2-3; TCRdb proposes TRBD2, but this gene call is untestable without DNA. Looked up from germline, CDR1 is ENHRY and CDR2 is SYGVKD. CDR3 length equals 15 residues. The CDR3 is CAISEGAGGKVTQYF.

The chain couples TRBV19 to TRBJ2-3; the D call of TRBD2 rests on TCRdb alone, since no DNA is present to check it. This CDR3 has 15 amino acids. Germline lookup yields CDR1 LNHDA and CDR2 SQIVND (reference sequence). CDR3 residues: CASGTSGMSTDTQYF.

The chain combines TRBV7-9 with TRBJ2-7; TCRdb's assignment of TRBD1 cannot be checked, as there is no DNA. Germline CDR1 and CDR2: SEHNR and FQNEAQ (reference sequence). The CDR3 totals 15 residues. The CDR3: CASSTVGQGFDEQYF.

This rearrangement joins TRBV2 to TRBJ2-5; TCRdb indicates TRBD2, and absent DNA this call remains unverified. CDR1 SNHLY and CDR2 FYNNEI come from the germline V gene. The CDR3 has 13 residues. CDR3: CASCWRGEETQYF.

V gene TRBV6-5 combines with J gene TRBJ2-1. The CDR3 consists of 16 residues. CDR1 and CDR2 (germline): MNHEY, SVGAGI. CDR3 sequence reads: CASSYSIGHKGNEQFF.

The chain carries TRBV6-1 and TRBJ2-5. Germline CDR1 and CDR2: MNHNS and SASEGT. This CDR3 is built from 14 residues. CDR3 residues: CASSEEFLKETQYF.

This chain uses TRBV5-1 with TRBJ2-4. Germline loops: CDR1 SGHRS, CDR2 YFSETQ. This CDR3 is built from 16 residues. CDR3 sequence: CASSYADSVAKNIQYF.

The chain employs TRBV5-1 and TRBJ2-7; TCRdb names TRBD2, which stays unverified in the absence of DNA. The germline gives CDR1 SGHRS, CDR2 YFSETQ. The CDR3 sequence is 16 residues long. CDR3 in amino acids: CASSRASGGNNYEQYF.

The V gene is TRBV5-4, the J gene TRBJ2-1. The germline gives CDR1 SGHNT, CDR2 YYREEE (reference sequence). The CDR3 is 15 amino acids. The CDR3 region is CASSFLQSSYNEQFF. Drawing the rest from reference TRBV5-4 and TRBJ2-1, the complete variable domain is ETGVTQSPTHLIKTRGQQVTLRCSSQSGHNTVSWYQQALGQGPQFIFQYYREEENGRGNFPPRFSGLQFPNYSSELNVNALELDDSALYLCASSFLQSSYNEQFFGPGTRLTVL.

By frequency, this clonotype is medium-sized (0.01 to 0.1%). The chain joins TRBV7-2 to TRBJ2-3. Per the germline V gene, CDR1 is SGHTA and CDR2 is FQGNSA. This CDR3 region has 13 residues. CDR3 loop: CASSLARADTQYF.

CDR3 amino acids: CASSRYRDRGTDTQYF. This sequence joins TRBV27 and TRBJ2-3; TCRdb proposes TRBD1, but this gene call is untestable without DNA. This CDR3 is built from 16 residues. CDR1 is MNHEY and CDR2 is SMNVEV in the germline V gene (reference sequence).

V is TRBV5-1 and J is TRBJ1-5; TCRdb calls TRBD1, which cannot be checked without DNA. Germline CDR1 SGHRS, CDR2 YFSETQ. The CDR3 consists of 14 residues. Here the CDR3 reads CASSPEGQGQPQHF.

V and J are TRBV12-5 and TRBJ1-6. The V gene's germline CDR1 is LGHNT and CDR2 FRNRAP. The CDR3 has 16 residues. The CDR3 loop is CASGSDRDVFNSPLHF.

V usage is TRBV7-3 and J usage is TRBJ2-6; TCRdb's D gene call, TRBD1, goes unchecked for lack of DNA. The CDR3 is 19 residues long. Germline CDR1 reads SGHTA; CDR2 reads FQGTGA. The CDR3: CASSFGQGAARSGANVLTF.

This CDR3 reads CASSFRGLGVYGYTF. The chain joins TRBV28 to TRBJ1-2; TCRdb outputs TRBD1, but without DNA this stays unchecked. CDR1 and CDR2 (germline): MDHEN, SYDVKM. This CDR3 is built from 15 residues.

The V and J genes are TRBV6-5 and TRBJ2-7; TCRdb's D call, TRBD1, is unchecked because there is no DNA. This CDR3 comprises 15 residues. Germline V gene sequence: CDR1 MNHEY, CDR2 SVGAGI. The CDR3 sequence: CASSSHRLEHYEQYF.

V usage is TRBV12-3 or TRBV12-4 and J usage is TRBJ1-1; no DNA is available, so the TRBD1 call from TCRdb remains unchecked. The CDR3 contains 15 residues. CDR3 amino acids: CASRSGVGIGTEAFF.

The rearrangement links TRBV18 to TRBJ2-1; TCRdb names TRBD2, which stays unverified in the absence of DNA. The CDR3 contains 13 residues. The germline V gene encodes CDR1 KGHSH and CDR2 LQKENI. CDR3 sequence: CASSPGLANEQFF.

The J gene is TRBJ2-1, the V gene TRBV7-2; with no DNA, the TCRdb D assignment of TRBD2 cannot be verified. The CDR3 spans 17 residues. The germline CDR1 and CDR2 sequences are SGHTA and FQGNSA. Here the CDR3 reads CASSLATSGGPSNEQFF.

The chain employs TRBV5-5 and TRBJ2-1; the TRBD1 assignment by TCRdb is unverifiable without DNA. Germline CDR1 reads SGHKS; CDR2 reads YYEKEE (reference sequence). The length of the CDR3 is 16 residues. CDR3 region: CASSLALQGVNHEQFF.

The V gene is TRBV10-3, the J gene TRBJ2-1; checking the TCRdb D call of TRBD2 is not possible without DNA. The CDR3 runs to 15 residues. Germline V gives CDR1 ENHRY, CDR2 SYGVKD. The CDR3 loop is CAISPGLAARGEQFF.